The 27 T cell receptor beta chains below all came from one sample that was sequenced in a study of Graves' ophthalmopathy and Graves' hyperthyroidism. RNA served as the template for amplifying TCR beta CDR3 regions. Amplification began with first-round RT-PCR using HTBI primers, then second-round multiplex PCR was performed. TCRdb ran MiXCR on the multiplex PCR reads and lists one entry per CDR3 protein. This table holds some 400,000 distinct CDR3 sequences, roughly 18% found once. The sequenced sample consisted of peripheral blood. The receptors derive from a woman younger than 35 with Graves' ophthalmopathy.

This clonotype was counted ten times or more. The chain carries TRBV20-1 and TRBJ2-7; 11 bases are a match to TRBD2. This CDR3 is built from 14 residues. J was trimmed by 2 bases and V by 1 base; bases with no gene match: 1. Per germline, CDR1 DFQATT and CDR2 SNEGSKA (reference sequence). This chain's CDR3 is CSARVGLAAYEQYF. CDR3 in DNA: TGCAGTGCTAGAGTGGGACTAGCGGCCTACGAGCAGTACTTC.

This clonotype came up many times. V gene TRBV6-5 combines with J gene TRBJ1-2; D is possibly TRBD1 (6 bases). Deletions cut 8 bases from V and 3 bases from J, with 10 bases between. The CDR3 consists of 12 residues. Germline V gene data show CDR1 as MNHEY and CDR2 as SVGAGI. The CDR3 protein is CASGGLDYGYTF. Written as DNA, the CDR3 is TGTGCCAGCGGGGGGCTAGACTATGGCTACACCTTC.

This clonotype was picked up many times. This chain joins TRBV30 and TRBJ2-5; 8 nucleotides agree with TRBD2. The CDR3 is 15 amino acids. Per the germline V gene, CDR1 is GTSNPN and CDR2 is SVGIG (reference sequence). The V gene end was trimmed by 2 bases and the J gene end by 5 bases; junction bases not matched to a gene: 10. The CDR3, as DNA: TGTGCCTGGAGTCCAGGGACACCGGGAGGGGAGACCCAGTACTTC. Its protein product is CAWSPGTPGGETQYF.

This clonotype was seen at least ten times. The V gene is TRBV6-4, the J gene TRBJ2-6; a weak D match, TRBD2 (6 bases). The germline V gene encodes CDR1 MRHNA and CDR2 SNTAGT. V lost 6 bases and J lost 4, with 19 bases in between. The CDR3 extends over 17 amino acids. In nucleotides, the CDR3 is TGTGCCAGCAGCCGTTCTGGAGGGTCAGCCGGGGCCAACGTCCTGACTTTC. It yields the protein CASSRSGGSAGANVLTF.

This clonotype was seen ten or more times. The chain joins TRBV5-1 to TRBJ2-5, with TRBD1 matching over 8 bases. The CDR3 has 16 residues. The germline V gene encodes CDR1 SGHRS and CDR2 YFSETQ. V shed 0 bases and J 5 bases; nucleotides not matched to a gene: 9. The CDR3: CASSLGRTGPAETQYF. The CDR3 coding sequence is TGCGCCAGCAGCTTGGGAAGGACAGGGCCCGCGGAGACCCAGTACTTC.

This clonotype was seen ten or more times. V usage is TRBV6-1 and J usage is TRBJ1-5; D remains unclear. The ends were cut back, 2 bases at V and 6 bases at J, with 11 bases in the middle. CDR3 length equals 14 residues. Germline CDR1 is MNHNS and CDR2 is SASEGT. The CDR3 sequence: CASSELGKGQPQHF. DNA of the CDR3: TGTGCCAGCAGTGAATTGGGGAAAGGTCAGCCCCAGCATTTT.

This clonotype was seen many times. This chain links TRBV6-2 or TRBV6-3 with TRBJ2-2, with unresolved D. The germline V gene encodes CDR1 MNHEY and CDR2 SVGEGT. The CDR3 has 14 amino acids. V lost 3 bases, J lost 3 bases, and 8 bases lay in between. The CDR3 DNA is TGTGCCAGCAGTTATTGGTCCTACACCGGGGAGCTGTTTTTT. This sequence encodes CASSYWSYTGELFF.

This chain joins TRBV29-1 and TRBJ2-7; D call uncertain. Trimming stripped 7 bases from V and 4 bases from J, with 11 bases between. From germline, CDR1 is SQVTM and CDR2 ANQGSEA. The CDR3 runs to 11 residues. The CDR3 spells CSGSSGYEQYF. Here the CDR3 DNA reads TGCAGCGGTTCATCCGGGTACGAGCAGTACTTC.

This clonotype was detected ten times or more. V and J are TRBV9 and TRBJ1-1; 10 nucleotides align to TRBD1. V lost 5 bases and J lost 0; bases outside the gene matches: 13. CDR1 and CDR2 (germline): SGDLS, YYNGEE. The CDR3 covers 18 residues. CDR3 protein: CASRERGTGDPMNTEAFF. Here the CDR3 DNA reads TGTGCCAGCAGAGAAAGGGGGACAGGGGATCCCATGAACACTGAAGCTTTCTTT.

The J gene is TRBJ2-5, the V gene TRBV12-3 or TRBV12-4; D possibly matches TRBD1 or TRBD2 (5 bases each). CDR3 size: 13 residues. Trimming shortened V by 3 bases and J by 5 bases, and 10 bases separated the two germline ends. CDR3 residues: CASSFGTSETQYF. The CDR3 DNA follows: TGTGCCAGCAGTTTCGGGACGTCGGAGACCCAGTACTTC.

In this sample, this clonotype turned up many times. The chain uses TRBV4-2 and TRBJ2-7; TRBD2 agrees at 7 bases. The germline CDR1 and CDR2 sequences are LGHNA and YNFKEQ. Trimming removed 0 bases from V and 7 bases from J; junction bases left unmatched: 9. This CDR3 is 15 amino acids long. CDR3 region: CASSQDVGGGREQYF. In nucleotides, the CDR3 is TGTGCCAGCAGCCAAGACGTCGGGGGAGGGAGGGAGCAGTACTTC.

This clonotype has a count of ten or more. This chain links TRBV10-3 with TRBJ2-2, with D tentatively TRBD1 or TRBD2 (6 bases each). CDR1 is ENHRY and CDR2 is SYGVKD in the germline V gene. This CDR3 contains 16 residues. Trimming left V 2 bases short and J 5 bases short, with 15 bases between. Written as DNA, the CDR3 is TGTGCCATCAGTGAGCCCCGGGGGCTTCGGACCGGGGAGCTGTTTTTT. It codes for CAISEPRGLRTGELFF.

This clonotype was picked up many times. The gene calls are TRBV5-1 and TRBJ2-3; D gene ambiguous. V was clipped by 2 bases and J by 2 bases, with 9 bases between them. Germline CDR1 and CDR2: SGHRS and YFSETQ. CDR3 length equals 14 residues. This CDR3 is CASSLGRNTDTQYF. As DNA, the CDR3 is TGCGCCAGCAGCTTAGGGCGGAACACAGATACGCAGTATTTT.

In this sample, this clonotype turned up many times. The chain combines TRBV5-6 with TRBJ2-5; TRBD1 agrees at 8 bases. Germline V gives CDR1 SGHDT, CDR2 YYEEEE. The trim removed 4 bases at V and 2 bases at J, leaving 7 bases unmatched. The CDR3 extends over 15 amino acids. CDR3 nucleotides: TGTGCCAGCAGCCTATCCCGGGACAGGCAAGAGACCCAGTACTTC. The encoded protein is CASSLSRDRQETQYF.

This sequence joins TRBV20-1 and TRBJ2-7; a possible D gene is TRBD2 (5 bases). Trimming cost V 0 bases and J 7 bases, with 16 bases left between them. CDR1 and CDR2 from the germline V gene are DFQATT and SNEGSKA (reference sequence). The CDR3 contains 14 residues. CDR3 bases: TGCAGTGCTAGAGAGGCCTCGACGGGGTGGGAGCAGTACTTC. Translating it yields CSAREASTGWEQYF.

The table lists this clonotype with many counts. The chain uses TRBV10-3 and TRBJ2-2, with 10 bases identical to TRBD1. V lost 11 bases and J lost 6; bases outside the gene matches: 6. This CDR3 contains 13 residues. From germline, CDR1 is ENHRY and CDR2 SYGVKD. CDR3 sequence: CAADRGRAGELFF. The CDR3 DNA sequence: TGTGCCGCCGACAGGGGGCGGGCCGGGGAGCTGTTTTTT.

This chain connects TRBV27 to TRBJ1-6; maybe TRBD1 (6 bases). The CDR3 totals 16 residues. The germline V gene has CDR1 MNHEY and CDR2 SMNVEV (reference sequence). Trimming pared 4 bases from V and 8 bases from J, leaving 18 bases between. Written as DNA, the CDR3 is TGTGCCAGCAGTTACCGGACAGTCCTATGGGATTCACCCCTCCACTTT. Translation: CASSYRTVLWDSPLHF.

This clonotype was detected ten times or more. The chain couples TRBV5-6 to TRBJ2-5; possibly TRBD2 for D (6 bases). V was trimmed by 4 bases and J by 3 bases, leaving 10 bases between them. The germline V gene encodes CDR1 SGHDT and CDR2 YYEEEE. This CDR3 spans 13 amino acids. The CDR3 region has the DNA TGTGCCAGCAGCACGGACTACAAAGAGACCCAGTACTTC. Translating it yields CASSTDYKETQYF.

This clonotype was detected ten times or more. The chain carries TRBV6-2 or TRBV6-3 and TRBJ2-5; tentative D call: TRBD1 (6 bases). This CDR3 comprises 14 residues. Per the germline V gene, CDR1 is MNHEY and CDR2 is SVGEGT. Trimming removed 6 bases from V and 5 bases from J, with 16 bases in between. The CDR3 here is CASRIQGSEETQYF. The CDR3 DNA follows: TGTGCCAGCAGAATACAGGGTTCGGAGGAGACCCAGTACTTC.

This clonotype appeared many times. The chain joins TRBV5-5 to TRBJ1-5; D is ambiguous. Germline V gene data show CDR1 as SGHKS and CDR2 as YYEKEE (reference sequence). CDR3 length: 15 amino acids. The V and J ends lost 4 bases and 6 bases respectively, with 17 bases between them. The DNA for the CDR3 is TGTGCCAGCAGCCCCGCGACGGGAAGCGGTCAGCCCCAGCATTTT. This sequence encodes CASSPATGSGQPQHF.

In this sample, this clonotype turned up many times. This chain joins TRBV30 and TRBJ2-5, with a tentative D call TRBD1 (6 bases). CDR1 GTSNPN and CDR2 SVGIG come from the germline V gene (reference sequence). Trimming took 6 bases from V and 5 from J, leaving 10 bases between them. CDR3 length: 11 amino acids. The CDR3 region is CACTGSETQYF. The CDR3 DNA reads as TGTGCCTGTACAGGGAGCGAGACCCAGTACTTC.

This chain connects TRBV6-1 to TRBJ2-2; D unclear. The CDR3 is 12 residues long. Germline values: CDR1 MNHNS, CDR2 SASEGT. The V end was cut by 6 bases, the J end by 6 bases, with 8 bases between. The CDR3 DNA reads TGTGCCAGCAGGGGATGGTCCGGGGAGCTGTTTTTT. This translates into CASRGWSGELFF.

This clonotype has ten or more counts. The V call is TRBV6-2 or TRBV6-3, the J call TRBJ2-5; 9 nucleotides line up with TRBD2. The CDR3 is 16 amino acids. Trimming at V came to 2 bases and at J to 5 bases, leaving 9 bases not matched to a gene. Looked up from germline, CDR1 is MNHEY and CDR2 is SVGEGT. DNA for the CDR3: TGTGCCAGCAGTTACCCCGCGGGGGGGACGATCGAGACCCAGTACTTC. Protein product: CASSYPAGGTIETQYF.

This clonotype has ten or more counts. This CDR3 reads CASSTRQGKAGELFF. The CDR3 bases are TGTGCCAGCAGCACCAGACAGGGAAAGGCCGGGGAGCTGTTTTTT. The gene calls are TRBV7-2 and TRBJ2-2; 7 bases fit TRBD1. Germline V gives CDR1 SGHTA, CDR2 FQGNSA. The CDR3 consists of 15 residues. The V gene end was trimmed by 5 bases and the J gene end by 6 bases; junction bases not matched to a gene: 9.

Ten or more counts support this clonotype. The gene calls are TRBV6-4 and TRBJ2-2, with no clear D. Germline CDR1 and CDR2: MRHNA and SNTAGT. The CDR3 runs to 19 residues. V was clipped by 7 bases and J by 4 bases, with 28 bases between them. DNA of the CDR3: TGTGCCAGCACCGTTCCGCACTCCGGCCAAGAACCAGGCACCGGGGAGCTGTTTTTT. Translating gives CASTVPHSGQEPGTGELFF.

This clonotype was recorded at least ten times. The chain is built from TRBV7-6 and TRBJ2-7, with 7 bases fitting TRBD1. Germline values: CDR1 SGHVS, CDR2 FNYEAQ. Unmatched junction bases numbered 6, after V lost 5 bases and J lost 2 bases. The CDR3 sequence is 14 residues long. In DNA, the CDR3 is TGTGCCAGCAGCCTTCGGGACAGTACCTACGAGCAGTACTTC. Translating gives CASSLRDSTYEQYF. Complete variable domain (other parts from reference TRBV7-6 and TRBJ2-7): GAGVSQSPRYKVTKRGQDVALRCDPISGHVSLYWYRQALGQGPEFLTYFNYEAQQDKSGLPNDRFSAERPEGSISTLTIQRTEQRDSAMYRCASSLRDSTYEQYFGPGTRLTVT.

This clonotype was picked up many times. The chain combines TRBV5-1 with TRBJ2-7, with 10 bases that match TRBD2. With V trimmed by 2 bases and J by 7 bases, 15 bases remained unmatched. This CDR3 comprises 17 residues. Germline assignment: CDR1 SGHRS and CDR2 YFSETQ. The CDR3 DNA is TGCGCCAGCAGCTTCCTTATAGCGGGAGGCGTCCGCCAAGAGCAGTACTTC. Its protein is CASSFLIAGGVRQEQYF.